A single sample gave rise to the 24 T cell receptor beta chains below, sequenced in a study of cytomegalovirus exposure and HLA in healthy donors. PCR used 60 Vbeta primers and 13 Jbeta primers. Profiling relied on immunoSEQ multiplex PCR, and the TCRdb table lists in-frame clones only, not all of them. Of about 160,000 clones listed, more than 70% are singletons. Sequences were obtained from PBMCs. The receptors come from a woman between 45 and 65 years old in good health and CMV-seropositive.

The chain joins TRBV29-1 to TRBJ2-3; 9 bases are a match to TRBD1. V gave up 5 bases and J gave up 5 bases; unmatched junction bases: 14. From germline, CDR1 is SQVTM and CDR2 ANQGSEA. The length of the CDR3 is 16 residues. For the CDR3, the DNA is TGCAGCGTTCCCCATGGAGGGACAGGGATGTTAGATACGCAGTATTTT. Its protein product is CSVPHGGTGMLDTQYF.

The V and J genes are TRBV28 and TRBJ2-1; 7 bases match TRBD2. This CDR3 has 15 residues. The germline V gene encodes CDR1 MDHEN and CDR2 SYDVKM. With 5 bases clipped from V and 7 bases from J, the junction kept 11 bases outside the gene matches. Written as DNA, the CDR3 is TGTGCCAGCAGTCCCCGACTAGCCGCCTTGAATGAGCAGTTCTTC. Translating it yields CASSPRLAALNEQFF.

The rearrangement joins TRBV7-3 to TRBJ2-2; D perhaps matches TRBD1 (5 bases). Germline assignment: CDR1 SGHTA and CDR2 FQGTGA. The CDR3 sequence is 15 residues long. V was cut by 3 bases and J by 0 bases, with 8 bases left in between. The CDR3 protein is CASSFQGPNTGELFF. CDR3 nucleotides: TGTGCCAGCAGCTTTCAGGGCCCGAACACCGGGGAGCTGTTTTTT.

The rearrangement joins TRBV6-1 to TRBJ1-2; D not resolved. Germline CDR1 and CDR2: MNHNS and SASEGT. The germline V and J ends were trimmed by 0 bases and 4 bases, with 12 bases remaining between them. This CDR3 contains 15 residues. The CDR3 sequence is CASSEANSALYGYTF. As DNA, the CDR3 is TGTGCCAGCAGTGAAGCGAACAGTGCCCTCTATGGCTACACCTTC.

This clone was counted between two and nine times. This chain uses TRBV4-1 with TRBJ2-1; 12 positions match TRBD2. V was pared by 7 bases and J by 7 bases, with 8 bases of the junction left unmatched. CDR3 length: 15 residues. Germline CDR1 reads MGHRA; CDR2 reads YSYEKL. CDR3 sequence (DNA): TGCGCCAGCAAAACCGTACTAGCGGGAGGAAATGAGCAGTTCTTC. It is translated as CASKTVLAGGNEQFF.

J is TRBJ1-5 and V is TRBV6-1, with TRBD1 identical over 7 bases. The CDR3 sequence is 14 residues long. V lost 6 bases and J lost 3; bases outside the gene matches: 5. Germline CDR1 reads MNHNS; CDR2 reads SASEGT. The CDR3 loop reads CASSVGTVNQPQHF. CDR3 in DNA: TGTGCCAGCAGCGTTGGGACAGTCAATCAGCCCCAGCATTTT.

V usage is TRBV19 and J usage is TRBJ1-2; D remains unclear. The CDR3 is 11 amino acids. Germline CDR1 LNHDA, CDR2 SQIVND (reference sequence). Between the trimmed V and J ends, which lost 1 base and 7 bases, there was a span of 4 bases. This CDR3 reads CASSIVGGYTF. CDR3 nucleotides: TGTGCCAGTAGTATAGTCGGTGGCTACACCTTC.

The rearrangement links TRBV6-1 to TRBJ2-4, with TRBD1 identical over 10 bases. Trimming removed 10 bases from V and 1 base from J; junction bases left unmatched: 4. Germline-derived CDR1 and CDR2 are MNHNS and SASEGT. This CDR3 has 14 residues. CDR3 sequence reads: CAIRQGAAKNIQYF. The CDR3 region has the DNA TGTGCCATAAGACAGGGGGCGGCCAAAAACATTCAGTACTTC.

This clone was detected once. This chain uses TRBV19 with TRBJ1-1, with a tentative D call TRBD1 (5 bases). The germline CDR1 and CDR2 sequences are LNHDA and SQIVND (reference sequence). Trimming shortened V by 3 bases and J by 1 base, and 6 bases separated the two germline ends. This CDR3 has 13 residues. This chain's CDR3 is CASSMQGNTEAFF. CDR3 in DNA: TGTGCCAGTAGTATGCAGGGGAACACTGAAGCTTTCTTT. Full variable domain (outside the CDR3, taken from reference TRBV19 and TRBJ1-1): DGGITQSPKYLFRKEGQNVTLSCEQNLNHDAMYWYRQDPGQGLRLIYYSQIVNDFQKGDIAEGYSVSREKKESFPLTVTSAQKNPTAFYLCASSMQGNTEAFFGQGTRLTVV.

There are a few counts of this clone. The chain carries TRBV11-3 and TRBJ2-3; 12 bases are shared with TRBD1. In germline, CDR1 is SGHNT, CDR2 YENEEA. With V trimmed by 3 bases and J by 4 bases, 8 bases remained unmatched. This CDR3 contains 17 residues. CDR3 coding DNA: TGTGCCAGCAGCTTTTCCGGAGGGACAGGGGGCGCAGATACGCAGTATTTT. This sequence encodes CASSFSGGTGGADTQYF.

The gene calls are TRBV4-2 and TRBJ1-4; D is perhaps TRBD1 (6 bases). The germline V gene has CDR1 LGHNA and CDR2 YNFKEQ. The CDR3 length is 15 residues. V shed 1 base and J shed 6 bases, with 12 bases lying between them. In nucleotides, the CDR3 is TGTGCCAGCAGCCAAGGAGGGACATCCGATGAAAAACTGTTTTTT. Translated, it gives CASSQGGTSDEKLFF.

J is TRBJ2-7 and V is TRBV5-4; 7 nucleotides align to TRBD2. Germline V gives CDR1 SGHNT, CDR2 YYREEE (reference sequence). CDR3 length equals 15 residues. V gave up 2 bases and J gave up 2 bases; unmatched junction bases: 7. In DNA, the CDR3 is TGTGCCAGCAGCTTTACTGAGGGAGGGGCCTACGAGCAGTACTTC. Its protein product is CASSFTEGGAYEQYF.

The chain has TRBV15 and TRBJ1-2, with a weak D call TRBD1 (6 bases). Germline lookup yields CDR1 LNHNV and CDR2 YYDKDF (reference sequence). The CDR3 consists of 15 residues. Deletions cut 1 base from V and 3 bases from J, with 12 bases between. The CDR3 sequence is CATSRATGQDYGYTF. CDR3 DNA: TGTGCCACCAGCAGAGCTACAGGGCAGGACTATGGCTACACCTTC.

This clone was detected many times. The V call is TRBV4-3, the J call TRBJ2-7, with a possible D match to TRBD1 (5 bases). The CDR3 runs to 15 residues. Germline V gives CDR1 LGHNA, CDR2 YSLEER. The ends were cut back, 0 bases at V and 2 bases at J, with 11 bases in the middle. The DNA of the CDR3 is TGCGCCAGCAGCCAAGACGCCCAGGGAACCTACGAGCAGTACTTC. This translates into CASSQDAQGTYEQYF.

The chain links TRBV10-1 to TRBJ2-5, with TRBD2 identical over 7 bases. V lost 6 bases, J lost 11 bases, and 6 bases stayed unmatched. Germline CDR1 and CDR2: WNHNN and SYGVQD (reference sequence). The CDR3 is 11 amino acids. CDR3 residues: CASSVDGRQYF. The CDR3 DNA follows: TGCGCCAGCAGCGTCGACGGGAGGCAGTACTTC.

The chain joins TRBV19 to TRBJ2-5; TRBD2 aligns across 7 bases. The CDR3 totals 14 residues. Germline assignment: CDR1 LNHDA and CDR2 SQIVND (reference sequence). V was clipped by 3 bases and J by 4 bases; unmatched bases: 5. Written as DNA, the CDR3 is TGTGCCAGTAGTATTTCTAGCGGTATAGAGACCCAGTACTTC. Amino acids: CASSISSGIETQYF.

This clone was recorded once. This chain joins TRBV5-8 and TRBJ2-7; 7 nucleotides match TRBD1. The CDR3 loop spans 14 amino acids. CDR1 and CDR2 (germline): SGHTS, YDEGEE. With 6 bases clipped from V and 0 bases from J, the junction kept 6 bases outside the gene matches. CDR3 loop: CASTSRDSSYEQYF. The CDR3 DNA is TGTGCCAGCACCTCCCGGGACAGCTCCTACGAGCAGTACTTC.

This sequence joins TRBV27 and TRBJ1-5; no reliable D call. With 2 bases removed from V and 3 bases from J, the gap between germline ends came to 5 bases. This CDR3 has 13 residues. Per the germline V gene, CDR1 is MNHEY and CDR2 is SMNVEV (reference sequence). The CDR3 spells CASSLVLNQPQHF. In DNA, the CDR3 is TGTGCCAGCAGTTTAGTCCTCAATCAGCCCCAGCATTTT.

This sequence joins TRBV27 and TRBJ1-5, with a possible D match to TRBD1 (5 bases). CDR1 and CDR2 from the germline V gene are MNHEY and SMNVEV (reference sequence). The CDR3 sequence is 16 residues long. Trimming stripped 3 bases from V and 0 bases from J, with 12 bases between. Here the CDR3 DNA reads TGTGCCAGCAGTTTTTCGGCGGGGGTTAGCAATCAGCCCCAGCATTTT. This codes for CASSFSAGVSNQPQHF.

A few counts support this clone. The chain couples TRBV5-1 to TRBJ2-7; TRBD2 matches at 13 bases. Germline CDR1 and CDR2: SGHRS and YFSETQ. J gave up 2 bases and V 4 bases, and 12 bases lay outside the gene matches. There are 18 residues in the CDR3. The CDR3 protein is CASSGGTSGTTITYEQYF. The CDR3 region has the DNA TGCGCCAGCAGCGGCGGGACTAGCGGGACGACGATTACCTACGAGCAGTACTTC.

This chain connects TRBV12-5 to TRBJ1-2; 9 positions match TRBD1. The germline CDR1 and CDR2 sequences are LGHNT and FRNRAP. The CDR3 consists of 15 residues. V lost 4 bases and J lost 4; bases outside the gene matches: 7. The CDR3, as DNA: TGTGCTAGTGGTTCCGACAGGGGGTTTGGCTATGGCTACACCTTC. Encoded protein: CASGSDRGFGYGYTF. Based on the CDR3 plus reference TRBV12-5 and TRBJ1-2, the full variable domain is DARVTQTPRHKVTEMGQEVTMRCQPILGHNTVFWYRQTMMQGLELLAYFRNRAPLDDSGMPKDRFSAEMPDATLATLKIQPSEPRDSAVYFCASGSDRGFGYGYTFGSGTRLTVV.

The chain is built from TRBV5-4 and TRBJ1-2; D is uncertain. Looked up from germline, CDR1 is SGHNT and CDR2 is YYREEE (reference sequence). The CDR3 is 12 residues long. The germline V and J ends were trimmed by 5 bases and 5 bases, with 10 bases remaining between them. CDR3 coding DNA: TGTGCCAGCAGTCTCCCGGGGTATGGCTACACCTTC. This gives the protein CASSLPGYGYTF.

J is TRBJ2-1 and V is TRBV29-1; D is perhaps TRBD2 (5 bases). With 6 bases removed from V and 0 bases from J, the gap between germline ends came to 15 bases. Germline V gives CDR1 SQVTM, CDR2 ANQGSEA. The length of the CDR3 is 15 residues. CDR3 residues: CSVRAVSSSYNEQFF. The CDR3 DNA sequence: TGCAGCGTGCGGGCAGTTTCAAGCTCCTACAATGAGCAGTTCTTC.

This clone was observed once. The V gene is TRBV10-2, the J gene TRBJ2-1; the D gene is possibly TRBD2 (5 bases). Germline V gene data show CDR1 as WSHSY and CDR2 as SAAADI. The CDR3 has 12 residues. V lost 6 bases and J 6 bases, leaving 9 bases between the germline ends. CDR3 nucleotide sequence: TGCGCCAGCAGAGCGGACGGCAATGAGCAGTTCTTC. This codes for CASRADGNEQFF.